This T cell receptor (beta chain) was retrieved from a study of cytomegalovirus exposure and HLA in healthy donors. Overall study findings and caveats: In vitro checks showed that a few CMV-associated chains really do target CMV antigens. The study listed under 200 cytomegalovirus-associated TCR beta chains. TCR beta V segments were, for the most part, productive about 87% or about 30% of the time in an earlier analysis.

For this clone: The antigen remains undetermined.

CDR1 is MDHEN, CDR2 SYDVKM, per germline. V lost 1 base to trimming and J lost 9 bases; unmatched junction nucleotides: 14. The CDR3 has 19 residues. The PCR had 60 Vbeta and 13 Jbeta primers. TCRdb's copy holds only in-frame clones and misses some; the assay was immunoSEQ multiplex PCR. The table records roughly 130,000 clones, approximately 80% of them present only once. J is TRBJ2-1 and V is TRBV28; 14 bases line up with TRBD2. The TCR sequence derives from a man younger than 30 in good health and CMV-seronegative. The sequenced sample was PBMCs. The CDR3 sequence is CASSLSGTSGSGIVSEQFF. CDR3 sequence (DNA): TGTGCCAGCAGTTTATCCGGGACTAGCGGGAGTGGAATAGTGAGTGAGCAGTTCTTC.